This T cell receptor beta chain was documented in a study of T cells expressing NK-cell markers. In regard to this clonotype: Its antigen is still unknown.

5'RACE template switching with UMIs generated TCR beta cDNA. From its re-call of the 5' RACE reads, TCRdb lists each CDR3 protein once, without DNA. Seen in this sample are hundreds of thousands of distinct CDR3 sequences; the ten most common clones hold 4% to 5%. Study results and limitations: In a group of several donors, dominant NKG2C+ clonotypes represented roughly 1.0-7.0% of CD8+ T cells.

The source of this sequence is a woman between 18 and 70 years old in good health. Sequencing was performed on blood T cells: a sorted CD56 or NKG2C T cell subset, CD4+ or CD8+ T cells, or bulk PBMC T cells (not recorded which).

The CDR3 spells CASSDGGTTGNQPQHF. The chain carries TRBV7-2 and TRBJ1-5; TCRdb's D call of TRBD1 is untestable without DNA. Germline lookup yields CDR1 SGHTA and CDR2 FQGNSA. This CDR3 spans 16 amino acids.